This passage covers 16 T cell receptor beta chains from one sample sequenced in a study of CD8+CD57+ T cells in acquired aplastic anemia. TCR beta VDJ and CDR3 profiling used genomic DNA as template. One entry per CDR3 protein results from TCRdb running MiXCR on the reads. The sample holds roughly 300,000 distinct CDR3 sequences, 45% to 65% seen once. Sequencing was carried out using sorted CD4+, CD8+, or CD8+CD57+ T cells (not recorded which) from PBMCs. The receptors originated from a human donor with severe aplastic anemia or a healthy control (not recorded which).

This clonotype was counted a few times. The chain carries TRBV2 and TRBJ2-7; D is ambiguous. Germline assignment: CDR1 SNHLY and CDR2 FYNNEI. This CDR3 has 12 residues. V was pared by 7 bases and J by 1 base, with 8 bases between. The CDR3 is CASNPTSYEQYF. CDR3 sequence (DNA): TGTGCCAGCAATCCGACGTCCTACGAGCAGTACTTC.

The DNA for the CDR3 is TGCAGTGCTGGGAGGACTGGCAATCAGCCCCAGTACTTC. As protein: CSAGRTGNQPQYF. The J gene is TRBJ2-5, the V gene TRBV20-1, with D possibly matching TRBD2 (6 bases). The CDR3 length is 13 residues. CDR1 and CDR2 (germline): DFQATT, SNEGSKA (reference sequence). V lost 5 bases and J 9 bases, leaving 19 bases between the germline ends.

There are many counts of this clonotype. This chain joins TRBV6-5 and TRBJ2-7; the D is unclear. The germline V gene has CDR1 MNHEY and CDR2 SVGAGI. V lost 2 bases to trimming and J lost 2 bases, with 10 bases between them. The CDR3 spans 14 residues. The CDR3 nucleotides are TGTGCCAGCAGTTACGTTCGTGGGGCCTACGAGCAGTACTTC. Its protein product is CASSYVRGAYEQYF.

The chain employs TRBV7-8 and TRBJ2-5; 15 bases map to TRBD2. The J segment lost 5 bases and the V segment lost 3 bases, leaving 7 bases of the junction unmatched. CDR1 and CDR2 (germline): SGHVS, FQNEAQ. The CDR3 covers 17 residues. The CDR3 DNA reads TGTGCCAGCAGCTTTCGGACTAGCGGGGGGGCTTCTGAGACCCAGTACTTC. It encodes CASSFRTSGGASETQYF.

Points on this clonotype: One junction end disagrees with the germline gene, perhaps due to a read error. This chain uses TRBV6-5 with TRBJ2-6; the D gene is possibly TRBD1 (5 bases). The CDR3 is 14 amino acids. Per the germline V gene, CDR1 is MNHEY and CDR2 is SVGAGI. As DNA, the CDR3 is TGTGCCAGCAGTTACAACTCTGGGGCCAGCGTCCTGACTTTC. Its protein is CASSYNSGASVLTF.

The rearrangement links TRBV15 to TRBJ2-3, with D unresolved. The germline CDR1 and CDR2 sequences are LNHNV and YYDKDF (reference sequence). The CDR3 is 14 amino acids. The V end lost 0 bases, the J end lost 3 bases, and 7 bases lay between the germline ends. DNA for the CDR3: TGTGCCACCAGCAGAGAGTCACGTACAGATACGCAGTATTTT. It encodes CATSRESRTDTQYF.

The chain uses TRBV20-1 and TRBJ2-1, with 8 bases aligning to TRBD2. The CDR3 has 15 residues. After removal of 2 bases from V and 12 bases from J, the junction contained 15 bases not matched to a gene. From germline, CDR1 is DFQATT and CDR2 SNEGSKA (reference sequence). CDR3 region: CSARTTSGSTDTQFF. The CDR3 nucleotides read TGCAGTGCTAGAACCACTAGCGGAAGCACAGATACGCAGTTCTTC.

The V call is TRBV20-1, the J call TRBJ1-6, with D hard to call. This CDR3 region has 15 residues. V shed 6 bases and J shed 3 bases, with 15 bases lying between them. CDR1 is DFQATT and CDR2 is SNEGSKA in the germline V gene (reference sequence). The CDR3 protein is CSALMGANYNSPLHF. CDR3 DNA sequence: TGCAGTGCCCTCATGGGAGCTAACTATAATTCACCCCTCCACTTT.

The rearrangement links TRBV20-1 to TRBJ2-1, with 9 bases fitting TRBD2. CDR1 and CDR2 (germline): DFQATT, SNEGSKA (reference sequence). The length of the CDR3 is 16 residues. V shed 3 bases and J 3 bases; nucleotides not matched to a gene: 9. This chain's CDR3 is CSARGVGSGGYNEQFF. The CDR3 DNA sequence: TGCAGTGCTAGGGGGGTAGGTAGCGGGGGCTACAATGAGCAGTTCTTC.

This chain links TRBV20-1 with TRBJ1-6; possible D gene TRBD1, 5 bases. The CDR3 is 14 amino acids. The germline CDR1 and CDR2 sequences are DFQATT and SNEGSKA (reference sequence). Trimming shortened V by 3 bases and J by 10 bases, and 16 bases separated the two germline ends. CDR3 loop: CSASKGLGNSPLHF. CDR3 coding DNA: TGCAGTGCTAGTAAGGGGTTGGGGAACTCACCCCTCCACTTT.

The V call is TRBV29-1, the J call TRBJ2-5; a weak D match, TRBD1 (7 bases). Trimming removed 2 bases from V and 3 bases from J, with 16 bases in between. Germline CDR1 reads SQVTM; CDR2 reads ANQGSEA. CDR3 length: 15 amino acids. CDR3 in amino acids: CSVEPDRAGKETQYF. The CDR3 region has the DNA TGCAGCGTTGAACCCGACAGGGCGGGGAAAGAGACCCAGTACTTC.

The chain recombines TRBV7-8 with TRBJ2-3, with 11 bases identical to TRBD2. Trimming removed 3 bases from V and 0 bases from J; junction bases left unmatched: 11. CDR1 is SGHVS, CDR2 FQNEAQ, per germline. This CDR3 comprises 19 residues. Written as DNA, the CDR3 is TGTGCCAGCAGCTTGACTAGCGGGGCCACATTACTTAGCACAGATACGCAGTATTTT. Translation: CASSLTSGATLLSTDTQYF.

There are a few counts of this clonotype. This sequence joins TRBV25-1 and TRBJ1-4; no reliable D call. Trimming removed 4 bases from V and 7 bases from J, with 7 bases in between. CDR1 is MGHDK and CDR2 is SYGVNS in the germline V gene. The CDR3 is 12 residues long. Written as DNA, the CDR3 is TGTGCCAGCAGTGGAGGGTTTGAAAAACTGTTTTTT. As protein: CASSGGFEKLFF. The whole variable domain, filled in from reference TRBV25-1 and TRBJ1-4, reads EADIYQTPRYLVIGTGKKITLECSQTMGHDKMYWYQQDPGMELHLIHYSYGVNSTEKGDLSSESTVSRIRTEHFPLTLESARPSHTSQYLCASSGGFEKLFFGSGTQLSVL.

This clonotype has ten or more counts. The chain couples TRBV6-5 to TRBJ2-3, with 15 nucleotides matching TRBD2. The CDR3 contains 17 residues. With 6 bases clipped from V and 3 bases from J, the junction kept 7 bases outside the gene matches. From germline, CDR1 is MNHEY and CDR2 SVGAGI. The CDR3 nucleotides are TGTGCCAGCAGATTCCGCGGGACTAGCGGGGGGACAGATACGCAGTATTTT. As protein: CASRFRGTSGGTDTQYF.

This CDR3 is CASSQGLAPQETQYF. Written as DNA, the CDR3 is TGTGCCAGCAGCCAAGGACTAGCGCCTCAAGAGACCCAGTACTTC. The rearrangement joins TRBV4-2 to TRBJ2-5, with 8 bases identical to TRBD2. This CDR3 is built from 15 residues. The V gene's germline CDR1 is LGHNA and CDR2 YNFKEQ. Trimming cost V 1 base and J 2 bases; bases outside gene matches: 3.

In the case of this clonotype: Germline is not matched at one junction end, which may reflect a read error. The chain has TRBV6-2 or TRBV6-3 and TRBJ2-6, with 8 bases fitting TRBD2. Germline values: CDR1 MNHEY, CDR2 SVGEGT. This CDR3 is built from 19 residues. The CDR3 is CASSDSGLAGLSGANVLTF. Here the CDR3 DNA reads TGTGCCAGCAGTGACTCAGGTTTAGCGGGGCTCTCTGGGGCCAACGTCCTGACTTTC.